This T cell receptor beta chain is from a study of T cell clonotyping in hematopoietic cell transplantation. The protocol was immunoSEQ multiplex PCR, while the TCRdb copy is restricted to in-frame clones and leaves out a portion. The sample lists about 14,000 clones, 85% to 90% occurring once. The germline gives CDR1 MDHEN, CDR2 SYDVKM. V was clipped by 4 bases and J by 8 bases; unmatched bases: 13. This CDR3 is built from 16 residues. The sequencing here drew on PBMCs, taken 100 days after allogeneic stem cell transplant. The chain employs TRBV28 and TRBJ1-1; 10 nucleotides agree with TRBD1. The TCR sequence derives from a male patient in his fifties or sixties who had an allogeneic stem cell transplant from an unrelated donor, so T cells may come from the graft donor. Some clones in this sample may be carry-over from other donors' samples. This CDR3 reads CASSSLNPLTGGEAFF. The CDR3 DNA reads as TGTGCCAGCAGTTCGTTAAACCCTTTGACAGGGGGCGAAGCTTTCTTT.